Listed below are T cell receptor beta chains from one sample, sequenced in a study of shared clonotypes between healthy human individuals. Using immunoSEQ multiplex PCR, the repertoire was profiled, and TCRdb retains in-frame clones only, with some absent. The data show 550,000 to 750,000 clones, over 95% seen once. Sequencing was done on a sample of naive CD8+ T cells sorted from blood. The receptors were gathered from a woman younger than 45 in good health. Both conserved end residues are part of each CDR3. A D gene is named only where the DNA matches it firmly. Clone size is stated in some rows and not others, as once, few, many or a class when expanded.

abundance	d_gene	v_gene	j_gene	CDR3aa	CDR3nt
NA	TRBD1	TRBV5-1	TRBJ1-2	CASSLAGNRGAADSNYGYTF	TGCGCCAGCAGCTTGGCGGGGAACAGGGGCGCAGCGGATTCTAACTATGGCTACACCTTC
NA	NA	TRBV29-1	TRBJ2-1	CSGQGNEQFF	TGCAGCGGGCAGGGAAATGAGCAGTTCTTC
NA	TRBD1	TRBV7-9	TRBJ2-1	CASSERADRVEFF	TGTGCCAGCAGCGAGCGAGCGGACAGGGTCGAGTTCTTC
NA	NA	TRBV28	TRBJ2-2	CASSFGFTGELFF	TGTGCCAGCAGTTTCGGATTTACCGGGGAGCTGTTTTTT
once	TRBD2	TRBV9	TRBJ2-3	CASSALAGAPDTQYF	TGTGCCAGCAGCGCGCTAGCGGGAGCGCCAGATACGCAGTATTTT
NA	NA	TRBV13	TRBJ2-7	CASSLRSGPYEQYF	TGTGCCAGTTCCCTCCGGTCAGGACCTTACGAGCAGTACTTC
NA	TRBD2	TRBV6-5	TRBJ2-7	CASSYLAGEYEQYF	TGTGCCAGCAGTTACCTAGCGGGAGAGTACGAGCAGTACTTC
NA	NA	TRBV7-9	TRBJ2-5	CASSLDVDETQYF	TGTGCCAGCAGCTTAGACGTTGATGAGACCCAGTACTTC
NA	TRBD2	TRBV27	TRBJ2-7	CASSFRSGSLQSYEQYF	TGTGCCAGCAGTTTCCGTAGCGGGAGCCTCCAGTCCTACGAGCAGTACTTC
NA	TRBD2	TRBV4-2	TRBJ2-7	CASSQELATVSYEQYF	TGTGCCAGCAGCCAGGAACTAGCGACTGTATCCTACGAGCAGTACTTC
NA	TRBD2	TRBV6-5	TRBJ2-7	CASTGGASYEQYF	TGTGCCAGCACCGGGGGGGCCTCCTACGAGCAGTACTTC
NA	TRBD2	TRBV19	TRBJ2-1	CASSPRSGSLYNEQFF	TGTGCCAGTAGTCCCCGGAGCGGGAGCCTCTACAATGAGCAGTTCTTC
NA	TRBD2	TRBV25-1	TRBJ2-1	CASSDGSGTNEQFF	TGTGCCAGCAGTGATGGTAGCGGGACTAATGAGCAGTTCTTC
NA	NA	TRBV2	TRBJ2-7	CASSPRDRRSYEQYF	TGTGCCAGCAGCCCGCGAGACAGACGTTCCTACGAGCAGTACTTC
NA	NA	TRBV2	TRBJ2-7	CAGGAGLPTYEQYF	TGTGCCGGGGGGGCAGGGCTCCCTACCTACGAGCAGTACTTC
NA	NA	TRBV5-6	TRBJ2-2	CASSLFRWTGELFF	TGTGCCAGCAGCTTGTTTAGATGGACCGGGGAGCTGTTTTTT
few	NA	TRBV27	TRBJ2-7	CASSPPRGEQYF	TGTGCCAGCAGCCCCCCTCGAGGCGAGCAGTACTTC
NA	NA	TRBV7-9	TRBJ2-4	CASSPDSTNIQYF	TGTGCCAGCAGCCCCGACTCTACTAACATTCAGTACTTC
NA	TRBD1	TRBV6-1	TRBJ1-4	CASSRTTGDYEKLFF	TGTGCCAGCAGTAGGACGACAGGGGATTATGAAAAACTGTTTTTT
NA	NA	TRBV7-2	TRBJ2-3	CASSLWGGLSDTQYF	TGTGCCAGCAGCTTATGGGGGGGCCTGTCAGATACGCAGTATTTT
NA	NA	TRBV5-4	TRBJ2-2	CASSPRDSNTGELFF	TGTGCCAGCAGCCCGCGGGACTCGAACACCGGGGAGCTGTTTTTT
NA	TRBD2	TRBV5-1	TRBJ2-7	CASSPRRSGRAALSYEQYF	TGCGCCAGCAGCCCTAGAAGGAGCGGGAGGGCCGCCCTCTCCTACGAGCAGTACTTC
NA	TRBD1	TRBV28	TRBJ2-4	CASSIDRGGDIQYF	TGTGCCAGCAGTATTGACAGGGGCGGGGACATTCAGTACTTC
NA	TRBD1	TRBV9	TRBJ1-2	CASSGHRGSNYGYTF	TGTGCCAGCAGCGGGCACAGGGGATCTAACTATGGCTACACCTTC
NA	NA	TRBV23-1	TRBJ1-5	CASSQLGSSNQPQHF	TGCGCCAGCAGTCAATTGGGCAGCAGCAATCAGCCCCAGCATTTT
NA	NA	TRBV19	TRBJ1-3	CASSIGTLGRNTIYF	TGTGCCAGTAGTATCGGGACCCTGGGAAGAAACACCATATATTTT
NA	TRBD2	TRBV27	TRBJ2-3	CASNPQTSVRPTDTQYF	TGTGCCAGCAACCCCCAGACTAGCGTTCGACCTACGGATACGCAGTATTTT
NA	TRBD2	TRBV2	TRBJ2-5	CASKLAEQETQYF	TGTGCCAGCAAACTAGCGGAACAAGAGACCCAGTACTTC
NA	NA	TRBV11-2	TRBJ1-1	CASSPRFGSSEAFF	TGTGCCAGCAGCCCCCGGTTTGGGTCATCCGAAGCTTTCTTT
NA	NA	TRBV6-5	TRBJ2-1	CASSPRESPNEQFF	TGTGCCAGCAGTCCACGCGAAAGCCCCAATGAGCAGTTCTTC
NA	NA	TRBV7-8	TRBJ1-2	CASSSMGNYGYTF	TGTGCCAGCAGCTCTATGGGTAACTATGGCTACACCTTC
once	NA	TRBV27	TRBJ2-7	CASSLSLLSEQYF	TGTGCCAGCAGTTTATCGCTGCTTTCGGAGCAGTACTTC
NA	NA	TRBV19	TRBJ2-1	CASSIVREEQFF	TGTGCCAGTAGTATAGTTCGGGAGGAGCAGTTCTTC
NA	TRBD2	TRBV7-9	TRBJ2-5	CASSLVPSGPQETQYF	TGTGCCAGCAGCTTAGTGCCTAGCGGTCCCCAAGAGACCCAGTACTTC
NA	NA	TRBV5-8	TRBJ1-1	CASIFGQASAFF	TGTGCCAGCATTTTTGGTCAGGCCTCGGCTTTCTTT
NA	TRBD1	TRBV2	TRBJ1-5	CASSSGQGMQPQHF	TGTGCCAGCAGTTCGGGACAGGGGATGCAGCCCCAGCATTTT
NA	TRBD1	TRBV19	TRBJ2-5	CASSPRTGGWETQYF	TGTGCCAGTAGTCCCCGGACAGGGGGCTGGGAGACCCAGTACTTC
NA	TRBD2	TRBV4-1	TRBJ2-6	CASSQSSGRAYFGANVLTF	TGCGCCAGCAGCCAGTCTAGCGGGAGGGCCTATTTTGGGGCCAACGTCCTGACTTTC
NA	NA	TRBV5-6	TRBJ2-7	CASSFQGWPEQYF	TGTGCCAGCAGCTTTCAGGGATGGCCCGAGCAGTACTTC
NA	NA	TRBV27	TRBJ2-5	CATGQNWGTQYF	TGTGCCACCGGACAGAACTGGGGGACCCAGTACTTC
NA	NA	TRBV7-9	TRBJ2-3	CASSHTKGGAEKDTQYF	TGTGCCAGCAGCCATACGAAGGGGGGAGCGGAGAAAGATACGCAGTATTTT
NA	NA	TRBV10-3	TRBJ2-7	CAISEGTLYEQYF	TGTGCCATCAGTGAGGGGACATTATACGAGCAGTACTTC
NA	TRBD2	TRBV18	TRBJ2-7	CASSPSGSSYEQYF	TGTGCCAGCTCACCCAGCGGGAGCTCCTACGAGCAGTACTTC
NA	NA	TRBV11-2	TRBJ1-3	CASSQKQVFSGNTIYF	TGTGCCAGCAGCCAAAAACAGGTCTTCTCTGGAAACACCATATATTTT
once	NA	TRBV27	TRBJ1-6	CASTLAGTNSPLHF	TGTGCCAGCACCTTGGCAGGGACTAATTCACCCCTCCACTTT
once	TRBD1	TRBV19	TRBJ2-2	CASGYRGPTGELFF	TGTGCCAGTGGTTACAGGGGACCCACCGGGGAGCTGTTTTTT
NA	NA	TRBV15	TRBJ2-1	CATSRGLEGAYNEQFF	TGTGCCACCAGCAGAGGTCTGGAGGGAGCGTACAATGAGCAGTTCTTC
NA	NA	TRBV25-1	TRBJ1-4	CASSDGSSLTGFHEKLFF	TGTGCCAGCAGTGACGGGAGTTCGTTGACGGGATTTCATGAAAAACTGTTTTTT
NA	TRBD2	TRBV7-3	TRBJ2-7	CASSRGLAGWDEQYF	TGTGCCAGCAGCAGAGGACTAGCGGGCTGGGACGAGCAGTACTTC